This TCR beta chain was captured by sequencing in a study of early T cells in non-severe SARS-CoV-2 infection. CDR1 and CDR2 from the germline V gene are MNHNY and SVGAGI (reference sequence). Trimming took 6 bases from V and 0 from J; bases not matched to a gene: 8. This CDR3 has 16 residues. From the 5' RACE reads, TCRdb called clonotypes with MiXCR, one entry per CDR3 protein. The data contain about 46,000 distinct CDR3 sequences, around a tenth of them singletons. This clonotype has ten or more counts. The sample in question was whole blood, obtained at baseline. The V gene is TRBV6-6, the J gene TRBJ2-1; 7 nucleotides match TRBD1. This TCR was sampled from an adult who was a healthcare worker with PCR-confirmed SARS-CoV-2 infection or an uninfected control (not recorded which). The CDR3 bases are TGTGCCAGCAGGGGAGACAGGGATAACTCCTACAATGAGCAGTTCTTC. This gives the protein CASRGDRDNSYNEQFF.